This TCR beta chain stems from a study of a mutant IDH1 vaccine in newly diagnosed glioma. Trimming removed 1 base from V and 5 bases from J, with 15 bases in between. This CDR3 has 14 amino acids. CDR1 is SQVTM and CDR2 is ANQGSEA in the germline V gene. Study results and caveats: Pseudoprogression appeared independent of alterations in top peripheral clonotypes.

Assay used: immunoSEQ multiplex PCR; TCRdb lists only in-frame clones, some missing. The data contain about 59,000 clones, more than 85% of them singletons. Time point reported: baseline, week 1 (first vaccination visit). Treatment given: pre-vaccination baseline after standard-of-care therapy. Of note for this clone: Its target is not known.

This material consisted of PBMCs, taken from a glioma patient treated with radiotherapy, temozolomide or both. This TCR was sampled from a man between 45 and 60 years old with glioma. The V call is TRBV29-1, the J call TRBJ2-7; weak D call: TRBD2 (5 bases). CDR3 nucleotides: TGCAGCGTTGAAGTAGGATCGGGGATAAACGAGCAGTACTTC. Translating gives CSVEVGSGINEQYF.